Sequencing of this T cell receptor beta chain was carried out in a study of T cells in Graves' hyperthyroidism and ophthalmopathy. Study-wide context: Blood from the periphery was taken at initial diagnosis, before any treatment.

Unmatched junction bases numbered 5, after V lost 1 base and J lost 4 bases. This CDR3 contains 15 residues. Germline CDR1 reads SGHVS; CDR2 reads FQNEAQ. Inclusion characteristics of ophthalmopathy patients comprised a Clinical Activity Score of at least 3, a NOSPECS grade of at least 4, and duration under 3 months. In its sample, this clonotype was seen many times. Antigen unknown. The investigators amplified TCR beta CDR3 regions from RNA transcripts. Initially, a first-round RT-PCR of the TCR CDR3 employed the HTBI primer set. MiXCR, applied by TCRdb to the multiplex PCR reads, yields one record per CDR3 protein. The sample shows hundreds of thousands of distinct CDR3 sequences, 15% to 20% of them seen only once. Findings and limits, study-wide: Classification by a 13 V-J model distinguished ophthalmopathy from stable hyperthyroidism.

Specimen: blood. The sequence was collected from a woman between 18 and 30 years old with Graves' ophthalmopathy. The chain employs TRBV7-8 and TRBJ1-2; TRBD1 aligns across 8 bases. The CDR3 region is CASSLGTGSSYGYTF. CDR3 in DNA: TGTGCCAGCAGCTTAGGGACAGGGAGTTCCTATGGCTACACCTTC.